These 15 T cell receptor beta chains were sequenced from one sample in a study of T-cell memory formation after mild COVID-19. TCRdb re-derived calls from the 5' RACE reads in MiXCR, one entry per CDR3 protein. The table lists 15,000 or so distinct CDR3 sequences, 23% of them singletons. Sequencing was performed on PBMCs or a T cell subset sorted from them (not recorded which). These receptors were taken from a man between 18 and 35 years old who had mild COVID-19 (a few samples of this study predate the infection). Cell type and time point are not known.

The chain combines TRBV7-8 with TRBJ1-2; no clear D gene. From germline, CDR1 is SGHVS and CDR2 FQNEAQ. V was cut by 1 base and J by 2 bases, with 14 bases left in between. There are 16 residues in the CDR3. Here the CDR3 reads CASSLVAGRRNYGYTF. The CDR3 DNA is TGTGCCAGCAGCTTAGTGGCGGGGAGGAGAAACTATGGCTACACCTTC.

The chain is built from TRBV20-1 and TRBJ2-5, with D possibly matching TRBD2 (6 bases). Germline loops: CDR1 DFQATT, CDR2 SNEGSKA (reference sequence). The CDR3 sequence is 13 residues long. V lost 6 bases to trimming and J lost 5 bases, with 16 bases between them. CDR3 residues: CSARDGGYETQYF. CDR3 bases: TGCAGTGCCCGGGACGGGGGTTACGAGACCCAGTACTTC.

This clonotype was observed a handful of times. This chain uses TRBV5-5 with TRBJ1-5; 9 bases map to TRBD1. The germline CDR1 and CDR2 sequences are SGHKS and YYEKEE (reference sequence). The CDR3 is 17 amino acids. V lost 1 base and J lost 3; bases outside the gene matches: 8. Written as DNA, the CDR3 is TGTGCCAGCAGCTTGAAATACAGGGGGCGTAACAATCAGCCCCAGCATTTT. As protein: CASSLKYRGRNNQPQHF.

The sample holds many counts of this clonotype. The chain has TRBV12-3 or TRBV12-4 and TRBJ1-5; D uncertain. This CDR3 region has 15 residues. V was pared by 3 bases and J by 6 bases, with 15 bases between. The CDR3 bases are TGTGCCAGCAGTTTCGCCCCGGCTGCTTTTCAGCCCCAGCATTTT. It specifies CASSFAPAAFQPQHF.

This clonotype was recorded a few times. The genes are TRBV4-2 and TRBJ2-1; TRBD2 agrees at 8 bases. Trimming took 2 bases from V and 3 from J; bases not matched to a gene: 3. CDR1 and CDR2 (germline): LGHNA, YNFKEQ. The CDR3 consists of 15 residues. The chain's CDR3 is CASSQLRGDYNEQFF. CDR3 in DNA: TGTGCCAGCAGCCAATTGCGGGGGGACTACAATGAGCAGTTCTTC.

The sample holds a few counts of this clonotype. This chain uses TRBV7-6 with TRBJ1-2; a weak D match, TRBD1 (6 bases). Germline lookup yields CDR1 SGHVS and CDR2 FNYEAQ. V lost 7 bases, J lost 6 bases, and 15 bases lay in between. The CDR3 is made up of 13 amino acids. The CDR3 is CASNFTGSHGYTF. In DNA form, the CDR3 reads TGTGCCAGCAACTTCACAGGGTCACATGGCTACACCTTC. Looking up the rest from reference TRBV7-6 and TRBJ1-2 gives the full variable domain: GAGVSQSPRYKVTKRGQDVALRCDPISGHVSLYWYRQALGQGPEFLTYFNYEAQQDKSGLPNDRFSAERPEGSISTLTIQRTEQRDSAMYRCASNFTGSHGYTFGSGTRLTVV.

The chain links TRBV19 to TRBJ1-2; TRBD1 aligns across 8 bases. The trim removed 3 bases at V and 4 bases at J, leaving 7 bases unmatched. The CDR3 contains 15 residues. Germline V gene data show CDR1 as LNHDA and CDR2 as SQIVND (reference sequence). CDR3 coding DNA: TGTGCCAGTAGTATCCCCTCAGGGGGCATCTATGGCTACACCTTC. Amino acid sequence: CASSIPSGGIYGYTF.

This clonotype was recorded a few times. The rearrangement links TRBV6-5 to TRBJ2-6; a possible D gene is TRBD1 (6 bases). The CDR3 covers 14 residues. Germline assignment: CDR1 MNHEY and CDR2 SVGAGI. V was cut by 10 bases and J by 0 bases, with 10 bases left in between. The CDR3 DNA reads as TGTGCCACCCGACAGGACTCTGGGGCCAACGTCCTGACTTTC. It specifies CATRQDSGANVLTF.

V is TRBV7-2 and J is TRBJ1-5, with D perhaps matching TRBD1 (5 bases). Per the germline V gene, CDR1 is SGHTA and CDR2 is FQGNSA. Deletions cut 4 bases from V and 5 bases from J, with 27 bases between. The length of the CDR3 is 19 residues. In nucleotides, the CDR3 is TGTGCCAGCAGCTGGACCTACCCCGTCCGGGACGCTCGGGATCAGCCCCAGCATTTT. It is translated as CASSWTYPVRDARDQPQHF.

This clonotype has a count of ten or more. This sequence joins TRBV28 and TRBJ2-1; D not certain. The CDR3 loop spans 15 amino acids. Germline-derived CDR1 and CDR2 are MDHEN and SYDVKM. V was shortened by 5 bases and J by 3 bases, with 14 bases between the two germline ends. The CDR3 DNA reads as TGTGCCAGCAGTACAGATCCCCCGTTCTACAATGAGCAGTTCTTC. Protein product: CASSTDPPFYNEQFF.

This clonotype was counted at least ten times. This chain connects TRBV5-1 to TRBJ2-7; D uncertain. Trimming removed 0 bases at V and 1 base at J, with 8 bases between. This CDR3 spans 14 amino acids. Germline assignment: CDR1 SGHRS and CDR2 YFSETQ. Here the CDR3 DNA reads TGCGCCAGCAGCTTGGGGACGCTTTCCTACGAGCAGTACTTC. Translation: CASSLGTLSYEQYF.

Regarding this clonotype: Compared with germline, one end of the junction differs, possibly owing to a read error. In DNA form, the CDR3 reads TGTGCCAGCACCCAAGGGGTCCGTCAGCCACAGCATTTT. As protein: CASTQGVRQPQHF. The chain couples TRBV3-1 to TRBJ1-5; perhaps TRBD1 as D (5 bases). The CDR3 extends over 13 amino acids. From germline, CDR1 is LGHDT and CDR2 YNNKEL (reference sequence).

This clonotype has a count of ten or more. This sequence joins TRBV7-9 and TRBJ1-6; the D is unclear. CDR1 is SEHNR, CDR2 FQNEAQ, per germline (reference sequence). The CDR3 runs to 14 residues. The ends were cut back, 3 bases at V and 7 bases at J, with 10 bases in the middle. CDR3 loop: CASSFLASNSPLHF. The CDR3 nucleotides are TGTGCCAGCAGCTTCTTGGCATCAAATTCACCCCTCCACTTT.

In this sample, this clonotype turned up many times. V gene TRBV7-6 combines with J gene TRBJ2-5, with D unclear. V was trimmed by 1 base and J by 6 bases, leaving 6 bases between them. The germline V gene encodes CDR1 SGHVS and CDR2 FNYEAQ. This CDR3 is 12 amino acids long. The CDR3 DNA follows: TGTGCCAGCAGCTTAGGAGGAAAGACCCAGTACTTC. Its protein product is CASSLGGKTQYF.

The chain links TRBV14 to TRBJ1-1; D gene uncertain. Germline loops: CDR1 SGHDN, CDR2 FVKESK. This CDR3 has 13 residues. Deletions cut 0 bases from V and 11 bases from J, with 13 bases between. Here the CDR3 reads CASSQDPLGAAFF. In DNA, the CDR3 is TGTGCCAGCAGCCAAGACCCTTTAGGTGCGGCTTTCTTT.